This T cell receptor beta chain derives from a study of lymphopenia after photon versus proton radiotherapy. Study observations and caveats: After lymphocyte nadir, photon-treated repertoires showed oligoclonal expansion, especially CD8+ Temra.

To note about this clone: Its target is not known.

The ends lost 5 bases at V and 3 bases at J; junction bases unmatched: 5. The germline V gene has CDR1 SNHLY and CDR2 FYNNEI. The CDR3 runs 14 residues. Measured with immunoSEQ multiplex PCR; TCRdb has only the in-frame clones, and not every one. This sample yields tens of thousands of clones, of which roughly 87% are seen a single time; 2.2% belongs to the top ten. The clonotype comes from a man in his forties with gastric cancer. The input for sequencing was peripheral blood, taken from a patient treated with photon-based radiotherapy. This rearrangement joins TRBV2 to TRBJ2-7, with 9 bases that match TRBD1. CDR3 residues: CASSRQGVNYEQYF. The CDR3 DNA reads as TGTGCCAGCAGTAGACAGGGGGTAAACTACGAGCAGTACTTC.